The text below deals with one T cell receptor (beta chain). The antigen is unknown. Different DNA sequences within this sample yield the same CDR3. This record belongs to a study of cytomegalovirus exposure and HLA in healthy donors. The primer mix had 60 Vbeta and 13 Jbeta primers. Original processing notes: Tens of millions of unique TCR beta chains, 8.5 million to 14 million shared, were counted in a later analysis. Sequencing used immunoSEQ multiplex PCR; TCRdb keeps in-frame clones, though not all of them. The V and J calls and clone size come from that table; D and trimming were worked out from the DNA. Of 200,000 to 300,000 clones detected, 80% to 90% appear once; the ten largest clones hold 1.5% to 2%. Study conclusions and caveats: An Asian-associated ancestry cluster reportedly showed fewer N-insertions than the roughly 700-donor mean in a later analysis.

Sequencing used PBMCs. The clonotype comes from a woman aged 40 to 50 in good health and CMV-seropositive.

The DNA for the CDR3 is TGTGCCAGCAGCTTCCAGGTGACCTACGAGCAGTACTTC. Residues: CASSFQVTYEQYF. The chain combines TRBV7-9 with TRBJ2-7; D is unresolved. The CDR3 has 13 amino acids. CDR1 SEHNR and CDR2 FQNEAQ come from the germline V gene (reference sequence). V shed 3 bases and J shed 2 bases, with 8 bases lying between them.